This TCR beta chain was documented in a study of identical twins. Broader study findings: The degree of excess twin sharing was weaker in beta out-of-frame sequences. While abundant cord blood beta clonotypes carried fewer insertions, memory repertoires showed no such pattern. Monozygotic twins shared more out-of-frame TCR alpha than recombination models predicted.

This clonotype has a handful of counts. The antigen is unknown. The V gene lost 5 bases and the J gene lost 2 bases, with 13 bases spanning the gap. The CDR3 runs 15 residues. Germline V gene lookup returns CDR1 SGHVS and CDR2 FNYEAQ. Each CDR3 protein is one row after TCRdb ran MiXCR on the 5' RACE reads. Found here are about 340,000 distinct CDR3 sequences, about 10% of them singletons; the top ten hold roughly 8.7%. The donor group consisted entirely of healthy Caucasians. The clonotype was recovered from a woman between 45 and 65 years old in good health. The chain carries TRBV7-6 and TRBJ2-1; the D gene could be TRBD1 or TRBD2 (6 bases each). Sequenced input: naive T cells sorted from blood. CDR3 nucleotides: TGTGCCAGCAGCCTGAGGGGGGCGGCCTACAATGAGCAGTTCTTC. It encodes CASSLRGAAYNEQFF.